This is a list of T cell receptor beta chains from one sample in a study of blood T cell repertoires in COVID-19. Sequencing was performed with immunoSEQ multiplex PCR; in TCRdb, only in-frame clones are kept and a portion is missing. In the table there are about 220,000 clones, roughly four fifths of which are singletons. The sequencing sample was made of peripheral blood. These receptors were collected from a woman aged 25 to 39 who had recovered from COVID-19. CDR3s include the opening cysteine and the closing phenylalanine or tryptophan. A D gene is named only where the DNA matches it firmly. For some rows the clone size is stated as once, few or many, or as a class when expanded; others skip it.

d_call | j_call | v_call | clone_size | cdr3_aa | cdr3_nt
. | TRBJ2-7 | TRBV9 | . | CASSAGGYFYEQYF | TGTGCCAGCAGCGCTGGGGGCTACTTCTACGAGCAGTACTTC
TRBD1 | TRBJ2-1 | TRBV10-1 | . | CASSELGTGGYNEQFF | TGCGCCAGCAGTGAGTTGGGGACAGGGGGATACAATGAGCAGTTCTTC
. | TRBJ1-2 | TRBV6-1 | . | CATRMGDIPLYGYTF | TGTGCCACTAGGATGGGAGACATCCCCCTCTATGGCTACACCTTC
TRBD1 | TRBJ1-1 | TRBV7-3 | . | CASSGQANTEAFF | TGTGCCAGCAGCGGACAGGCGAACACTGAAGCTTTCTTT
. | TRBJ1-1 | TRBV11-2 | . | CASSLAGSGTEAFF | TGTGCCAGCAGCTTAGCGGGGAGCGGGACTGAAGCTTTCTTT
. | TRBJ1-2 | TRBV5-4 | . | CASSLAGLRGPDYGYTF | TGTGCCAGCAGCTTGGCTGGCTTGCGGGGACCGGACTATGGCTACACCTTC
. | TRBJ2-1 | TRBV28 | once | CASSLRRGEYNEQFF | TGTGCCAGCAGTTTGCGTCGCGGGGAGTACAATGAGCAGTTCTTC
. | TRBJ1-2 | TRBV10-2 | once | CASNSQDRSSWGYTF | TGCGCCAGCAACAGTCAAGACAGAAGCTCGTGGGGCTACACCTTC
. | TRBJ1-1 | TRBV7-8 | . | CASSRQLPSTEAFF | TGTGCCAGCAGTAGACAGCTTCCCAGCACTGAAGCTTTCTTT
. | TRBJ2-7 | TRBV5-1 | . | CASILDTSYEQYF | TGCGCCAGCATACTTGACACTTCCTACGAGCAGTACTTC
. | TRBJ2-5 | TRBV6-2/TRBV6-3 | . | CASTPVIGGGQETQYF | TGTGCCAGCACCCCCGTTATTGGGGGAGGCCAAGAGACCCAGTACTTC
. | TRBJ1-1 | TRBV19 | . | CASKERRGGLRSFTEAFF | TGTGCCAGTAAGGAAAGGCGAGGAGGGCTACGAAGTTTTACTGAAGCTTTCTTT
. | TRBJ1-2 | TRBV19 | few | CASRWTADNYGYTF | TGTGCCAGTAGGTGGACAGCTGACAACTATGGCTACACCTTC
TRBD1 | TRBJ1-4 | TRBV28 | . | CASSSDRGGEKLFF | TGTGCCAGCAGTTCCGACAGGGGGGGGGAAAAACTGTTTTTT
. | TRBJ2-1 | TRBV7-2 | . | CASSPRISEQFF | TGTGCCAGCAGCCCGCGCATTAGTGAGCAGTTCTTC
TRBD1 | TRBJ1-4 | TRBV27 | . | CASSLSGQAYEKLFF | TGTGCCAGCAGTTTATCGGGACAGGCCTATGAAAAACTGTTTTTT
. | TRBJ1-2 | TRBV10-3 | . | CAIVHSLRDSGYTF | TGTGCCATCGTGCACAGCCTGCGAGACAGTGGCTACACCTTC
. | TRBJ1-2 | TRBV30 | . | CAWTVPGGGYTF | TGTGCCTGGACCGTACCCGGCGGAGGCTACACCTTC
. | TRBJ1-6 | TRBV28 | . | CASSLGLNNSPLHF | TGTGCCAGCAGTTTAGGGCTGAATAATTCACCCCTCCACTTT
TRBD1 | TRBJ1-3 | TRBV28 | . | CASIRDRGFGNTIYF | TGTGCCAGCATCCGGGACAGGGGATTCGGAAACACCATATATTTT
. | TRBJ2-7 | TRBV5-6 | . | CATSRKGVGYEQYF | TGTGCCACCTCGAGGAAAGGGGTAGGCTACGAGCAGTACTTC
TRBD2 | TRBJ2-1 | TRBV11-2 | . | CASSDPLAGEVYNEQFF | TGTGCCAGCAGCGACCCACTAGCGGGAGAGGTCTACAATGAGCAGTTCTTC
TRBD1 | TRBJ2-7 | TRBV11-2 | . | CASSLDGQASYEQYF | TGTGCCAGCAGCTTAGATGGACAGGCCTCCTACGAGCAGTACTTC
TRBD2 | TRBJ2-2 | TRBV19 | . | CASTRASGRGNTGELFF | TGTGCCAGTACGCGGGCTAGCGGGAGAGGGAACACCGGGGAGCTGTTTTTT
. | TRBJ2-1 | TRBV24-1 | . | CATGSRTELYNEQFF | TGTGCCACCGGAAGCCGGACAGAGCTTTACAATGAGCAGTTCTTC
TRBD2 | TRBJ2-2 | TRBV28 | . | CASSSHAGAGELFF | TGTGCCAGCAGTTCACATGCGGGGGCCGGGGAGCTGTTTTTT
. | TRBJ1-5 | TRBV27 | few | CASSLSSVQPQHF | TGTGCCAGCAGTTTATCCTCCGTTCAGCCCCAGCATTTT
. | TRBJ1-2 | TRBV5-1 | . | CASSLGVIGDGYTF | TGCGCCAGCAGCTTGGGAGTAATAGGGGATGGCTACACCTTC
. | TRBJ2-1 | TRBV28 | . | CASSLLFGTWSYNEQFF | TGTGCCAGCAGTTTATTATTCGGGACTTGGTCCTACAATGAGCAGTTCTTC
. | TRBJ2-5 | TRBV25-1 | . | CASSRQVQETQYF | TGTGCCAGCAGTAGGCAGGTCCAAGAGACCCAGTACTTC
. | TRBJ2-2 | TRBV23-1 | . | CASSQSGHPRGELFF | TGCGCCAGCAGTCAATCGGGGCACCCTCGCGGGGAGCTGTTTTTT
. | TRBJ1-2 | TRBV27 | . | CASSSVPRGGYTF | TGTGCCAGCAGCTCTGTCCCTAGGGGTGGCTACACCTTC
TRBD1 | TRBJ1-2 | TRBV5-1 | . | CASSPGDRGRYGYTF | TGCGCCAGCAGCCCCGGGGACAGGGGAAGATATGGCTACACCTTC
. | TRBJ1-4 | TRBV27 | . | CASRPDRDDEKLFF | TGTGCCAGCAGGCCCGACAGAGATGATGAAAAACTGTTTTTT
TRBD2 | TRBJ2-3 | TRBV7-9 | . | CASSLTSSDTQYF | TGTGCCAGCAGCCTGACTAGCTCAGATACGCAGTATTTT
. | TRBJ2-1 | TRBV5-1 | . | CASSSRPSNEQFF | TGCGCCAGCAGCTCGAGGCCCTCCAATGAGCAGTTCTTC